Detailed here is one T cell receptor beta chain. The antigen is unknown. Its ends do not fully match the called genes, so a read error is possible. A multiplex PCR was run with 60 Vbeta primers and 13 Jbeta primers. The assay was immunoSEQ multiplex PCR, and TCRdb's table has in-frame clones only and misses some. The sample contains roughly 200,000 clones, approximately 85% of which appear only once. These donors, healthy bone marrow donors, were studied. These data belong to a study of cytomegalovirus exposure and HLA in healthy donors. Study-level results: The study found most TCR sequences rare, yet found some public TCRs in many donors. A list of 150 to 200 TCR beta chains associated with cytomegalovirus was given.

The receptor's source is a woman aged 50 to 60 in good health and CMV-seronegative. The sequencing input was PBMCs.

CDR3 DNA: TGTGCCAGCAGCTTAGAGGTGCGGGGACTACCAACTAATGAAAAACCGTTTTTT. It yields the protein CASSLEVRGLPTNEKPFF. The chain combines TRBV7-6 with TRBJ1-4; tentatively, D is TRBD1 (5 bases). CDR3 size: 18 residues. The germline CDR1 and CDR2 sequences are SGHVS and FNYEAQ.